Sequencing of this T cell receptor beta chain was carried out in a study of OX40 agonist ivuxolimab in advanced cancers. Broader study findings: No antigen was identified for the clonally expanded peripheral T cells.

Sequencing was performed with immunoSEQ multiplex PCR; in TCRdb, only in-frame clones are kept and a portion is missing. The sample includes about 35,000 clones, 65% to 75% seen only once; the top ten take under 20%. Remarks on this clone: As yet, its antigen is unknown.

The clonotype comes from an adult with an advanced solid tumor such as melanoma, head and neck, liver or kidney cancer. Sequences were derived from CD4+ or CD8+ T cells sorted from blood, sampled in a trial of the OX40 agonist ivuxolimab.

This CDR3 reads CASRRGYEQYF. Written as DNA, the CDR3 is TGTGCCAGCAGGCGGGGGTACGAGCAGTACTTC. The chain has TRBV27 and TRBJ2-7; TRBD2 agrees at 7 bases. Germline V gene data show CDR1 as MNHEY and CDR2 as SMNVEV (reference sequence). Trimming took 6 bases from V and 4 from J; bases not matched to a gene: 0. The CDR3 runs 11 residues.